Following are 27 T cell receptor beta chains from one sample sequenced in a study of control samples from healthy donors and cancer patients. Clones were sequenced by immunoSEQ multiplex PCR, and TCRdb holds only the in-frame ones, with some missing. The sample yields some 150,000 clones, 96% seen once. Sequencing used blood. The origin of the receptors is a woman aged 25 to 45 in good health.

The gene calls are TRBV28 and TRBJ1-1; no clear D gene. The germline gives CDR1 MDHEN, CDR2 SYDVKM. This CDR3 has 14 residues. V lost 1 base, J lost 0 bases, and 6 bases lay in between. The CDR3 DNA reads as TGTGCCAGCAGTTTATTTAATTTGAACACTGAAGCTTTCTTT. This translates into CASSLFNLNTEAFF.

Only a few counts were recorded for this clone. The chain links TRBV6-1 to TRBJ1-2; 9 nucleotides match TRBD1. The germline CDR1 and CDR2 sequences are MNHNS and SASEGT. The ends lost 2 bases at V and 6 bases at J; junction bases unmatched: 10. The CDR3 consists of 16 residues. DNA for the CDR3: TGTGCCAGCAGTGAACTGGACAGGGGATGGGTCGATGGCTACACCTTC. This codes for CASSELDRGWVDGYTF.

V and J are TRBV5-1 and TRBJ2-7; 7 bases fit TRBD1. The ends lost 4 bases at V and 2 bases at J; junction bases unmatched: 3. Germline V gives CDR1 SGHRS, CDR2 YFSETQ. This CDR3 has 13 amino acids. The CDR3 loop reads CASSGTDTYEQYF. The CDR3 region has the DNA TGCGCCAGCAGCGGGACAGACACCTACGAGCAGTACTTC.

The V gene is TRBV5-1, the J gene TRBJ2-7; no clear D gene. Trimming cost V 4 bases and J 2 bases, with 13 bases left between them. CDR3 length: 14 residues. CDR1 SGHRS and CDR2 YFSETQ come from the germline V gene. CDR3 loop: CASSRDFTPYEQYF. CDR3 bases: TGCGCCAGCAGCCGAGACTTTACCCCCTACGAGCAGTACTTC.

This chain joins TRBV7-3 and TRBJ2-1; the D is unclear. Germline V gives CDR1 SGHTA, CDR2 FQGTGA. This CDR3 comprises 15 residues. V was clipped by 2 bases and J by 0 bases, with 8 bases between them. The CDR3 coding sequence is TGTGCCAGCAGCTTAGTATCAAGCTCCTACAATGAGCAGTTCTTC. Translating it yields CASSLVSSSYNEQFF.

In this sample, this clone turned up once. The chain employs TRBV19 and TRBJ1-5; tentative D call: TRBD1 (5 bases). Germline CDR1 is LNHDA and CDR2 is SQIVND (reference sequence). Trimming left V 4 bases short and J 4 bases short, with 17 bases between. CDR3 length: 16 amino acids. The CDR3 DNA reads TGTGCCAGTAGTAGGGGGTTGGCAGGACTAAATCAGCCCCAGCATTTT. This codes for CASSRGLAGLNQPQHF. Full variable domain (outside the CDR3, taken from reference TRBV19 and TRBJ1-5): DGGITQSPKYLFRKEGQNVTLSCEQNLNHDAMYWYRQDPGQGLRLIYYSQIVNDFQKGDIAEGYSVSREKKESFPLTVTSAQKNPTAFYLCASSRGLAGLNQPQHFGDGTRLSIL.

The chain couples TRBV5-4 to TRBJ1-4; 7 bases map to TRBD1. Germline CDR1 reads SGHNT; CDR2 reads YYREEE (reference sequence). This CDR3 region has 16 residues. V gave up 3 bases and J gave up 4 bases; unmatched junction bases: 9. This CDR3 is CASSSSGTAINEKLFF. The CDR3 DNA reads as TGTGCCAGCAGCTCCTCCGGGACAGCCATTAATGAAAAACTGTTTTTT.

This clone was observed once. CDR3 sequence: CASSKKGARGNNSPLHF. CDR3 nucleotide sequence: TGTGCCAGCAGCAAAAAAGGCGCCAGGGGGAATAATTCACCCCTCCACTTT. J is TRBJ1-6 and V is TRBV11-2; 7 nucleotides align to TRBD1. This CDR3 is 17 amino acids long. The J segment lost 5 bases and the V segment lost 5 bases, leaving 12 bases of the junction unmatched. Germline CDR1 reads SGHAT; CDR2 reads FQNNGV.

Written as DNA, the CDR3 is TGTGCCAGCAGTGATGATCCCACAGATACGCAGTATTTT. This gives the protein CASSDDPTDTQYF. This chain connects TRBV6-1 to TRBJ2-3, with no clear D. Germline CDR1 is MNHNS and CDR2 is SASEGT. This CDR3 spans 13 amino acids. V lost 3 bases, J lost 2 bases, and 6 bases lay in between.

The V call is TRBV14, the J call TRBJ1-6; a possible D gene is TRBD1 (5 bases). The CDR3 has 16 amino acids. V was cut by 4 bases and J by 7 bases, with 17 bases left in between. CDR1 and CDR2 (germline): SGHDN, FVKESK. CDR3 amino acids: CASSRKETGLNSPLHF. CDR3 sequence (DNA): TGTGCCAGCAGCCGAAAAGAAACAGGCCTCAATTCACCCCTCCACTTT.

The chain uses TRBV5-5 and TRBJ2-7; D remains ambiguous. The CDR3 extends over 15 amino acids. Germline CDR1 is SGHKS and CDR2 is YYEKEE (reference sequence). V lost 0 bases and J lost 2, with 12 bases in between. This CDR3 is CASSLGPDTTYEQYF. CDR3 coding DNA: TGTGCCAGCAGCTTGGGCCCCGACACCACCTACGAGCAGTACTTC.

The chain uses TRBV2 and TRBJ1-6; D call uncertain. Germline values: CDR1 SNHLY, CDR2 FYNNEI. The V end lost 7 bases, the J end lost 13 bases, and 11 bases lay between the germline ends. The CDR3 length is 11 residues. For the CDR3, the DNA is TGTGCCAGCAAGAGACTCGATCCCCTCCACTTT. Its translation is CASKRLDPLHF.

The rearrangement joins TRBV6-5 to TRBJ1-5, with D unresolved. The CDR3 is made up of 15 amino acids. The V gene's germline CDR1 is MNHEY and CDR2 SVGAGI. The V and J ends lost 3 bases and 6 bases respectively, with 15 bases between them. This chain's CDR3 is CASSYSGIKGQPQHF. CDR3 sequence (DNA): TGTGCCAGCAGTTATTCCGGCATAAAGGGTCAGCCCCAGCATTTT.

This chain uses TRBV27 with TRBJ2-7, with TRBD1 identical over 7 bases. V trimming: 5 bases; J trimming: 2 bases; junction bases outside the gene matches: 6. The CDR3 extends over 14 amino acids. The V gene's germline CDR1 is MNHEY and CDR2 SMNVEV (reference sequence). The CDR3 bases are TGTGCCAGCAGTCTAAGACAGGGCCCCTACGAGCAGTACTTC. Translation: CASSLRQGPYEQYF.

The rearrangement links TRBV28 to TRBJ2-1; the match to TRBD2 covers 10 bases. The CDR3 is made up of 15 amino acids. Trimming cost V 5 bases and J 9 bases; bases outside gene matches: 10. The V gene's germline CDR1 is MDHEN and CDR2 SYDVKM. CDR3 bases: TGTGCCAGCAGTCTCCCTAGCGGGAGTTCAAGTGAGCAGTTCTTC. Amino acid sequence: CASSLPSGSSSEQFF.

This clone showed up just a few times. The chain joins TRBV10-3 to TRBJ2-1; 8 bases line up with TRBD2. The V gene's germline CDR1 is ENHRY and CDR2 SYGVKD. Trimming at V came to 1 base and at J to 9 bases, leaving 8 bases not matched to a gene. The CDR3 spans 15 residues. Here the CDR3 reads CAISEFGRAESEQFF. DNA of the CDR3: TGTGCCATCAGTGAGTTCGGGAGGGCCGAGAGTGAGCAGTTCTTC.

The CDR3 region is CASSLSPTLNRAPISEAFF. The DNA of the CDR3 is TGTGCCAGCAGCTTATCGCCCACACTAAACCGGGCCCCGATTTCCGAAGCTTTCTTT. The chain links TRBV7-9 to TRBJ1-1, with D unresolved. V gave up 2 bases and J gave up 8 bases, with 30 bases separating them. Looked up from germline, CDR1 is SEHNR and CDR2 is FQNEAQ (reference sequence). The CDR3 spans 19 residues.

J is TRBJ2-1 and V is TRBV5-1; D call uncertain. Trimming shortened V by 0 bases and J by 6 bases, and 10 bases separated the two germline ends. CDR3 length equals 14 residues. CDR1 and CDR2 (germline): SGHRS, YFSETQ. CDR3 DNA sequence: TGCGCCAGCAGCTTGGTACAGTCGATCAATGAGCAGTTCTTC. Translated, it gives CASSLVQSINEQFF.

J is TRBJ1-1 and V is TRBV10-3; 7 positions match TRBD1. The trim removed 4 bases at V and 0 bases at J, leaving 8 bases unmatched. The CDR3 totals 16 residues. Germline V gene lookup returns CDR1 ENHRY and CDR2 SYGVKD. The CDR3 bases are TGTGCCATCAGTGGGGAGGCGACAGGGTTGAACACTGAAGCTTTCTTT. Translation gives CAISGEATGLNTEAFF.

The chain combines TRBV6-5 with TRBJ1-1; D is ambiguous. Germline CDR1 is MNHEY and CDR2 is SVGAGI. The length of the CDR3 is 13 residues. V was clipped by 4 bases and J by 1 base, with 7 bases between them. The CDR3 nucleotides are TGTGCCAGCAGTTTAGACCCGAACACTGAAGCTTTCTTT. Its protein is CASSLDPNTEAFF.

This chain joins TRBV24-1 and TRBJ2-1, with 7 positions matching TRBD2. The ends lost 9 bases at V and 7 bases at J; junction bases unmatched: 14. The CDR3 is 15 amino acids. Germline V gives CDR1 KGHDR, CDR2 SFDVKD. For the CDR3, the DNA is TGTGCCACCTCCCTGGAGCGGGAAAGCGGTAATGAGCAGTTCTTC. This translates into CATSLERESGNEQFF.

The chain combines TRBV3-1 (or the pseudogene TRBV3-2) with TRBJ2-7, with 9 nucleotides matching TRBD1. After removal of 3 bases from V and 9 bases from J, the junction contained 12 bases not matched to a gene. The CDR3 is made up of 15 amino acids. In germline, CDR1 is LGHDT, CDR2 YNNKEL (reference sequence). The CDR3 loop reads CASSQGGQGSGGQYF. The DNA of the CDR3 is TGTGCCAGCAGCCAGGGCGGACAGGGGAGTGGTGGGCAGTACTTC.

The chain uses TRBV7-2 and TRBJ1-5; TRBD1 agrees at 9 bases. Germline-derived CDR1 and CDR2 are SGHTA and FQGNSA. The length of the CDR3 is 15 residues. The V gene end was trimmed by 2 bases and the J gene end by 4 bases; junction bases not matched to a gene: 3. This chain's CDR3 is CASSLTGQGNQPQHF. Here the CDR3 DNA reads TGTGCCAGCAGCTTAACGGGACAGGGAAATCAGCCCCAGCATTTT.

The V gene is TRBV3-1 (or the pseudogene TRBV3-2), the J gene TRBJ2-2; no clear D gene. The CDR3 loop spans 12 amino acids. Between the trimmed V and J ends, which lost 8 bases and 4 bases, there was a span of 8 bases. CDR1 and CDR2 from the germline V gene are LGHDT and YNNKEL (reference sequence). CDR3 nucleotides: TGTGCCAGCTACTCGGGCACCGGGGAGCTGTTTTTT. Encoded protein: CASYSGTGELFF.

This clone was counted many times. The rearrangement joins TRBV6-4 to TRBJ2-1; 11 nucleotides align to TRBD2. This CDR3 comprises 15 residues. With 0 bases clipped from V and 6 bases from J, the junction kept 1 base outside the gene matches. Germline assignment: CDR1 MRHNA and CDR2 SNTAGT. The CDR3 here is CASSDSSGGANEQFF. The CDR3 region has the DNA TGTGCCAGCAGTGACTCTAGCGGGGGGGCCAATGAGCAGTTCTTC.

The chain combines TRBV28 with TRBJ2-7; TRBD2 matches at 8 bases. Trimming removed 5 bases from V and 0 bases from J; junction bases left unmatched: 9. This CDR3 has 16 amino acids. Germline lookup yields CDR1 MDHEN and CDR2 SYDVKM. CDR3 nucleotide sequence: TGTGCCAGCAGTCGGGGGGGTAGCGCCAGCTCCTACGAGCAGTACTTC. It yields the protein CASSRGGSASSYEQYF.

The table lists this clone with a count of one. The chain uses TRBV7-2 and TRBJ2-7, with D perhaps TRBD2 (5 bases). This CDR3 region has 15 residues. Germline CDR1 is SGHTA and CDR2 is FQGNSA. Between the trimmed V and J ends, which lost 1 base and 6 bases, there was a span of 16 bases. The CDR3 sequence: CASSLVEASRAEQYF. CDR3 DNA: TGTGCCAGCAGCTTAGTGGAGGCATCCAGAGCCGAGCAGTACTTC. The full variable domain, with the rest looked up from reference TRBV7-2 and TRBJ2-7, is GAGVSQSPSNKVTEKGKDVELRCDPISGHTALYWYRQSLGQGLEFLIYFQGNSAPDKSGLPSDRFSAERTGGSVSTLTIQRTQQEDSAVYLCASSLVEASRAEQYFGPGTRLTVT.